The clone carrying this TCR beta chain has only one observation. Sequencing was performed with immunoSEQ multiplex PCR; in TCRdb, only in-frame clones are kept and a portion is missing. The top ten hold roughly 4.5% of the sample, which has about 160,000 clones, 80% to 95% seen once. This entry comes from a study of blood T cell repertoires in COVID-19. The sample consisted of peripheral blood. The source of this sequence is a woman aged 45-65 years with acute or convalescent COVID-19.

CDR3 protein: CASSLMGGRTDTQYF. The CDR3, as DNA: TGTGCCAGCAGCTTAATGGGAGGGAGGACAGATACGCAGTATTTT. V usage is TRBV13 and J usage is TRBJ2-3; 7 bases align to TRBD2. Germline V gene data show CDR1 as PRHDT and CDR2 as FYEKMQ (reference sequence). J gave up 3 bases and V 2 bases, and 5 bases lay outside the gene matches. The CDR3 covers 15 residues.